What follows is one T cell receptor beta chain and its context. The antigen remains undetermined. One entry per CDR3 protein, called by TCRdb with MiXCR from the PCR reads. The data hold about half a million distinct CDR3 sequences, with about 25% observed a single time. The sample comes from a study of molecular identifiers for immune sequencing clone quantification. The germline V gene has CDR1 SGHDN and CDR2 FVKESK. V shed 2 bases and J shed 2 bases, with 10 bases lying between them. CDR3 length equals 15 residues. Overall study findings and caveats: Highly expanded clones may be undercounted when identical TCR molecules share barcodes.

Input material: naive CD8+ T cells from blood, with Jurkat cell RNA spiked in. The subset was: FACS-sorted CD8+CD4-CCR7+CD45RA+ naive T cells. V is TRBV14 and J is TRBJ2-1, with TRBD2 as a possible D gene (5 bases). The sequence was collected from a human donor in good health. Some libraries in this study had Jurkat cell RNA spiked in. As DNA, the CDR3 is TGTGCCAGCAGCCAACGGGGTTCCCCCTACAATGAGCAGTTCTTC. Its protein is CASSQRGSPYNEQFF.